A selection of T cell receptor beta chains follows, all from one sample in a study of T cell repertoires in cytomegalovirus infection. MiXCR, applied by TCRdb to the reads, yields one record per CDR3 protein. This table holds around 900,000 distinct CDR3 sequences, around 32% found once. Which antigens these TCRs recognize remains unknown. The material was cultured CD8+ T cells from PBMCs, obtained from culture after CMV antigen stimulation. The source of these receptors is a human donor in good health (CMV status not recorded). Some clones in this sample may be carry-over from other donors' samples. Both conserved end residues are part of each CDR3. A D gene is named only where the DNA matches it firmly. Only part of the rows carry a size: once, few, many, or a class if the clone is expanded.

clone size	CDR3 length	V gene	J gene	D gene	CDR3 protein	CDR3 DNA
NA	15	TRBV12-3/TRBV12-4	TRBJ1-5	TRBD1	CANSLGQGGDQPQHF	TGTGCCAACAGCCTAGGACAGGGGGGCGATCAGCCCCAGCATTTT
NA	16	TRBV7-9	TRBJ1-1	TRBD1	CASSSRQGPMNTEAFF	TGTGCCAGCAGCTCCCGACAGGGACCAATGAACACTGAAGCTTTCTTT
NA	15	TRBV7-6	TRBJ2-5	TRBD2	CASSSSGGLGETQYF	TGTGCCAGCAGCTCCTCGGGGGGGCTTGGGGAGACCCAGTACTTC
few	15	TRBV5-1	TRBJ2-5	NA	CASSGINRVPETQYF	TGCGCCAGCAGCGGAATTAACAGGGTTCCAGAGACCCAGTACTTC
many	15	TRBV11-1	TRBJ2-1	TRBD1	CASSYQGAPYNEQFF	TGTGCCAGCAGCTATCAGGGGGCGCCTTACAATGAGCAGTTCTTC
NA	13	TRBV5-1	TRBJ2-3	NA	CASSLAFKDTQYF	TGCGCCAGCAGCTTGGCGTTCAAAGATACGCAGTATTTT
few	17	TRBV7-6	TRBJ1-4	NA	CASSLSGGMILNEKLFF	TGTGCCAGCAGCTTATCAGGCGGCATGATCCTCAATGAAAAACTGTTTTTT
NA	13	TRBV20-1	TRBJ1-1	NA	CSAPAEINTEAFF	TGCAGTGCCCCGGCGGAGATCAACACTGAAGCTTTCTTT
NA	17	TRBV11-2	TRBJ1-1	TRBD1	CTSSPWDRLPGFSEAFF	TGTACCAGCAGCCCGTGGGACAGGCTCCCCGGGTTTAGTGAAGCTTTCTTT
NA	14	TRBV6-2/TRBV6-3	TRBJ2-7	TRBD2	CASSSTAGLYEQYF	TGTGCCAGCAGTTCCACAGCGGGGCTCTACGAGCAGTACTTC
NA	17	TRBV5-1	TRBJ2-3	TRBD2	CASSATSGGTYTDTQYF	TGCGCCAGCAGCGCGACTAGCGGGGGGACCTACACAGATACGCAGTATTTT
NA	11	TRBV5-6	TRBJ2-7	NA	CASTTGMEQYF	TGTGCCAGCACTACAGGGATGGAGCAGTACTTC
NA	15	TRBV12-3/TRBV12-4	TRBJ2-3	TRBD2	CASSSSGGGPDTQYF	TGTGCCAGCAGTTCTAGCGGGGGGGGGCCAGATACGCAGTATTTT
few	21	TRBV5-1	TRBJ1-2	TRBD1	CASSSLYYSGTGDSFRYGYTF	TGCGCCAGCAGCTCATTATATTACTCCGGGACAGGGGACTCGTTCCGGTATGGCTACACCTTC
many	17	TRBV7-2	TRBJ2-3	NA	CASSLEGSSTGTDTQYF	TGTGCCAGCAGCTTAGAAGGTAGTAGCACGGGCACAGATACGCAGTATTTT
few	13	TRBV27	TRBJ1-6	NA	CASSWADSRPLHF	TGTGCCAGCAGTTGGGCGGACAGCCGGCCCCTCCACTTT
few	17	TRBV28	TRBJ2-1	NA	CASSSPPSRAPYNEQFF	TGTGCCAGCAGTTCACCTCCGTCTCGGGCGCCCTACAATGAGCAGTTCTTC
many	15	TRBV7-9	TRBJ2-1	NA	CASSLAGGQYNEQFF	TGTGCCAGCAGCTTAGCGGGTGGACAGTACAATGAGCAGTTCTTC
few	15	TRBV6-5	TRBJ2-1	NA	CASSYSSDPYNEQFF	TGTGCCAGCAGTTACTCCTCTGACCCCTACAATGAGCAGTTCTTC
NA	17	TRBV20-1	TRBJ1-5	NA	CSARDRTLGPSNQPQHF	TGCAGTGCTAGAGACAGGACCCTTGGACCGAGCAATCAGCCCCAGCATTTT
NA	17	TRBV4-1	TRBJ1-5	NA	CASSQVYGQPVIGPQHF	TGCGCCAGCAGCCAAGTTTACGGCCAACCGGTTATCGGCCCCCAGCATTTT
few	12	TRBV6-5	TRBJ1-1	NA	CASSTGLTEAFF	TGTGCCAGCTCTACTGGACTCACCGAAGCTTTCTTT
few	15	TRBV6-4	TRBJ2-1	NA	CASSATRDPYNEQFF	TGTGCCAGCAGTGCCACCAGGGATCCCTACAATGAGCAGTTCTTC
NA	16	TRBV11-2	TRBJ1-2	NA	CASSPRGPDSNYGYTF	TGTGCCAGCAGCCCCAGAGGGCCGGACTCTAACTATGGCTACACCTTC
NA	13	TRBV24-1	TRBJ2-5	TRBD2	CATRNGGEETQYF	TGTGCCACCAGGAACGGGGGGGAAGAGACCCAGTACTTC
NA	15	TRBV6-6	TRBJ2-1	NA	CASSYVGGRGNEQFF	TGTGCCAGCAGTTACGTCGGTGGTAGGGGCAATGAGCAGTTCTTC
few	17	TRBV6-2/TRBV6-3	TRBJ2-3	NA	CASSRGWRADRPDTQYF	TGTGCCAGCAGTCGGGGCTGGAGGGCAGACCGCCCAGATACGCAGTATTTT
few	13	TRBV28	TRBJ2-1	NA	CASSLNSINEQFF	TGTGCCAGCAGTCTTAACAGTATCAATGAGCAGTTCTTC
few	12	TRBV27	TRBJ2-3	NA	CASSPGKDTQYF	TGTGCCAGCAGTCCGGGGAAAGATACGCAGTATTTT
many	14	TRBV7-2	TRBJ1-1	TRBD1	CASSSAGQGTEAFF	TGTGCCAGCAGCTCAGCCGGACAGGGCACTGAAGCTTTCTTT
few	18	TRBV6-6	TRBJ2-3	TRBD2	CASSQNPIAGDGTDTQYF	TGTGCCAGCAGTCAAAACCCCATAGCGGGGGACGGCACAGATACGCAGTATTTT
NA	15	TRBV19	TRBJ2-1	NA	CASRDRTAYYNEQFF	TGTGCCAGTAGGGATCGGACAGCTTATTACAATGAGCAGTTCTTC
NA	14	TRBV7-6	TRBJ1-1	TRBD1	CASSLGTQGTEAFF	TGTGCCAGCAGCTTAGGGACACAGGGGACTGAAGCTTTCTTT
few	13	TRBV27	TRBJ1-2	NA	CASSFAGTYGYTF	TGTGCCAGCAGTTTCGCAGGGACCTACGGCTACACCTTC
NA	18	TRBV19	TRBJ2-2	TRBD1	CASSIPWDRYRVPGELFF	TGTGCCAGTAGTATACCTTGGGACAGGTACCGGGTCCCCGGGGAGCTGTTTTTT
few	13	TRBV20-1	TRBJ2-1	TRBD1	CSARDRGANEQFF	TGCAGTGCCCGGGACAGGGGGGCCAATGAGCAGTTCTTC
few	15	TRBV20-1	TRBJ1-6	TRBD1	CSARYLTGGNSPLHF	TGCAGTGCTAGGTACCTAACAGGGGGGAATTCACCCCTCCACTTT
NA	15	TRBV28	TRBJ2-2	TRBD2	CASSLYSGGRGELFF	TGTGCCAGCAGTTTATACAGCGGGGGGCGCGGGGAGCTGTTTTTT
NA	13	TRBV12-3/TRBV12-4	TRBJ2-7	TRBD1	CASRGTDAYEQYF	TGTGCCAGCAGGGGGACAGACGCCTACGAGCAGTACTTC
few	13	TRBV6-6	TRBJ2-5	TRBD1	CASYRGPQETQYF	TGTGCCAGTTACAGGGGGCCCCAAGAGACCCAGTACTTC
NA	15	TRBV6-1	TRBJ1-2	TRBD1	CASRVTIQGIYGYTF	TGTGCCAGCAGGGTTACCATACAGGGGATCTATGGCTACACCTTC
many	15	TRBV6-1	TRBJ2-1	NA	CASSTRGGVYNEQFF	TGTGCCAGCAGTACAAGAGGGGGAGTCTACAATGAGCAGTTCTTC
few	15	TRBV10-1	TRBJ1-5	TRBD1	CASSELRGFYQPQHF	TGCGCCAGCAGTGAGCTCAGGGGGTTTTATCAGCCCCAGCATTTT
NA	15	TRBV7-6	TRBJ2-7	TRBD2	CASSPPGLVSYEQYF	TGTGCCAGCAGCCCTCCGGGACTAGTCTCCTACGAGCAGTACTTC
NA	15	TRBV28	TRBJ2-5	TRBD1	CASRIFRGLEETQYF	TGTGCCAGCAGGATATTCAGGGGGCTGGAAGAGACCCAGTACTTC
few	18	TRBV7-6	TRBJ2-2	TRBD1	CASSFSATGGDHTGELFF	TGTGCCAGCAGCTTTTCAGCGACAGGGGGCGATCACACCGGGGAGCTGTTTTTT
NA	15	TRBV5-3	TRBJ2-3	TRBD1	CASSPRDRGLITQYF	TGTGCCAGCAGCCCGAGGGACAGGGGGCTAATTACGCAGTATTTT
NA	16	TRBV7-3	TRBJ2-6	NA	CASSLDRYSGANVLTF	TGTGCCAGCAGCTTAGACAGATACTCTGGGGCCAACGTCCTGACTTTC
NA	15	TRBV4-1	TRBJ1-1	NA	CASSPITGKNTEAFF	TGCGCCAGCAGCCCCATAACCGGGAAGAACACTGAAGCTTTCTTT